These 16 T cell receptor beta chains were all obtained from the same sample, sequenced in a study of control samples from healthy donors and cancer patients. Data came from immunoSEQ multiplex PCR; TCRdb stores just in-frame clones and leaves some out. The sample has 100,000 to 150,000 clones; around nine tenths are singletons. Sequencing used blood. All receptors come from a man aged 35-49 years in good health.

V is TRBV2 and J is TRBJ1-5, with 8 bases identical to TRBD1. The CDR3 is 16 residues long. V was pared by 6 bases and J by 0 bases, with 7 bases of the junction left unmatched. Germline-derived CDR1 and CDR2 are SNHLY and FYNNEI. CDR3 nucleotides: TGTGCCAGCAGGGGAACAGGGGGTTCTAGCAATCAGCCCCAGCATTTT. Protein sequence: CASRGTGGSSNQPQHF.

The chain links TRBV3-1 (or the pseudogene TRBV3-2) to TRBJ2-2; the match to TRBD2 covers 8 bases. The CDR3 totals 16 residues. Trimming cost V 4 bases and J 6 bases; bases outside gene matches: 10. CDR1 and CDR2 (germline): LGHDT, YNNKEL (reference sequence). CDR3 sequence reads: CASSPRKPGLAGELFF. The DNA for the CDR3 is TGTGCCAGCAGCCCGAGGAAACCGGGACTAGCCGGGGAGCTGTTTTTT.

V is TRBV5-8 and J is TRBJ2-5; D gene unclear. The germline V and J ends were trimmed by 0 bases and 2 bases, with 8 bases remaining between them. The germline gives CDR1 SGHTS, CDR2 YDEGEE. The CDR3 loop spans 14 amino acids. CDR3 sequence reads: CASSLGNQQETQYF. Here the CDR3 DNA reads TGTGCCAGCAGCTTGGGGAACCAACAAGAGACCCAGTACTTC. Filled out from reference TRBV5-8 and TRBJ2-5, the complete variable domain reads EAGVTQSPTHLIKTRGQQATLRCSPISGHTSVYWYQQALGLGLQFLLWYDEGEERNRGNFPPRFSGRQFPNYSSELNVNALELEDSALYLCASSLGNQQETQYFGPGTRLLVL.

This clone turned up a few times. V gene TRBV7-2 combines with J gene TRBJ2-3, with no clear D. Germline assignment: CDR1 SGHTA and CDR2 FQGNSA. V gave up 5 bases and J gave up 10 bases, with 10 bases separating them. CDR3 length: 11 residues. CDR3 bases: TGTGCCAGCAGCCCCGTGCAAGCGCAGTATTTT. Its translation: CASSPVQAQYF. The full variable domain, rest sourced from reference TRBV7-2 and TRBJ2-3, is GAGVSQSPSNKVTEKGKDVELRCDPISGHTALYWYRQSLGQGLEFLIYFQGNSAPDKSGLPSDRFSAERTGGSVSTLTIQRTQQEDSAVYLCASSPVQAQYFGPGTRLTVL.

V and J are TRBV28 and TRBJ2-3, with D perhaps TRBD2 (6 bases). V was clipped by 2 bases and J by 2 bases, with 14 bases between them. The CDR3 runs 16 residues. Germline V gene lookup returns CDR1 MDHEN and CDR2 SYDVKM. The CDR3 DNA sequence: TGTGCCAGCAGTTTAGGGGCAGCGGGCAACACAGATACGCAGTATTTT. This codes for CASSLGAAGNTDTQYF.

This chain links TRBV28 with TRBJ1-1; the D gene is possibly TRBD1 (6 bases). The V and J ends lost 6 bases and 4 bases respectively, with 18 bases between them. The CDR3 is made up of 15 amino acids. Germline V gene sequence: CDR1 MDHEN, CDR2 SYDVKM. The CDR3 here is CASSLGGGLGTEAFF. The CDR3 DNA is TGTGCCAGCAGCCTAGGGGGGGGTTTGGGCACTGAAGCTTTCTTT.

CDR3 coding DNA: TGTGCCAGCAGTTACATGGGGAACTATGGCTACACCTTC. Protein sequence: CASSYMGNYGYTF. The chain combines TRBV6-6 with TRBJ1-2; D remains unclear. From germline, CDR1 is MNHNY and CDR2 SVGAGI (reference sequence). This CDR3 is built from 13 residues. V shed 2 bases and J shed 2 bases, with 6 bases lying between them.

The chain uses TRBV5-1 and TRBJ2-7; tentative D call: TRBD1 (6 bases). This CDR3 spans 13 amino acids. V was pared by 3 bases and J by 6 bases, with 13 bases between. Germline V gene sequence: CDR1 SGHRS, CDR2 YFSETQ. In nucleotides, the CDR3 is TGCGCCAGCAGCTGGGATTGGGGGCGCGAGCAGTACTTC. Amino acid sequence: CASSWDWGREQYF.

This chain uses TRBV28 with TRBJ1-5; D is unresolved. Trimming removed 8 bases from V and 5 bases from J, with 13 bases in between. The CDR3 runs to 13 residues. Germline V gene sequence: CDR1 MDHEN, CDR2 SYDVKM. CDR3 nucleotides: TGTGCCAGCCGTTCCGCTACATATCAGCCCCAGCATTTT. This translates into CASRSATYQPQHF.

This sequence joins TRBV18 and TRBJ2-5; D is possibly TRBD1 or TRBD2 (6 bases each). V was clipped by 3 bases and J by 2 bases, with 19 bases between them. CDR1 and CDR2 from the germline V gene are KGHSH and LQKENI. The CDR3 totals 17 residues. DNA for the CDR3: TGTGCCAGCTCACCCCACCGTTGGGGGGCACGACAAGAGACCCAGTACTTC. Residues: CASSPHRWGARQETQYF.

J is TRBJ1-3 and V is TRBV10-3, with D unresolved. The germline CDR1 and CDR2 sequences are ENHRY and SYGVKD. This CDR3 has 13 amino acids. Trimming cost V 10 bases and J 0 bases, with 10 bases left between them. CDR3: CATGSSSGNTIYF. The CDR3 DNA sequence: TGTGCCACCGGGAGTTCCTCTGGAAACACCATATATTTT.

The CDR3 sequence: CASSVITSVAGPHWETQYF. CDR3 bases: TGTGCCAGCAGCGTAATAACGTCGGTAGCGGGGCCCCATTGGGAGACCCAGTACTTC. The V and J genes are TRBV9 and TRBJ2-5, with 8 bases lining up with TRBD2. J gave up 5 bases and V 1 base, and 19 bases lay outside the gene matches. Germline V gene data show CDR1 as SGDLS and CDR2 as YYNGEE. The CDR3 has 19 amino acids.

The chain joins TRBV10-1 to TRBJ1-1; maybe TRBD1 (5 bases). Trimming took off 0 bases at V and 3 bases at J, with 14 bases between the two ends. CDR3 length equals 16 residues. CDR1 and CDR2 from the germline V gene are WNHNN and SYGVQD (reference sequence). The CDR3 region has the DNA TGCGCCAGCAGTGAGTCGGCTCGGGGGAAGTACACTGAAGCTTTCTTT. It specifies CASSESARGKYTEAFF.

The chain recombines TRBV10-3 with TRBJ1-1; tentatively, D is TRBD1 (5 bases). Trimming took off 3 bases at V and 6 bases at J, with 14 bases between the two ends. Germline CDR1 and CDR2: ENHRY and SYGVKD. This CDR3 spans 14 amino acids. CDR3: CAISDTRGSPEAFF. The CDR3 nucleotides are TGTGCCATCAGTGACACAAGGGGATCGCCTGAAGCTTTCTTT.

This chain uses TRBV5-1 with TRBJ2-7; TRBD1 matches 9 bases. V dropped 4 bases and J dropped 3; count of bases not matched to a gene: 5. This CDR3 spans 14 amino acids. Germline V gives CDR1 SGHRS, CDR2 YFSETQ. DNA of the CDR3: TGCGCCAGCAGCCGGGGACAGGGACTCTACGAGCAGTACTTC. Amino acids: CASSRGQGLYEQYF.

This chain uses TRBV3-1 (or the pseudogene TRBV3-2) with TRBJ1-1; 7 nucleotides agree with TRBD1. This CDR3 spans 15 amino acids. The J segment lost 5 bases and the V segment lost 0 bases, leaving 6 bases of the junction unmatched. Germline V gene lookup returns CDR1 LGHDT and CDR2 YNNKEL (reference sequence). CDR3: CASSQDSGGWTEAFF. CDR3 bases: TGTGCCAGCAGCCAAGATTCAGGGGGTTGGACTGAAGCTTTCTTT.